This TCR beta chain was sequenced in a study of blood T cell repertoires in COVID-19. The CDR3 spans 20 residues. With 5 bases removed from V and 0 bases from J, the gap between germline ends came to 27 bases. The germline V gene has CDR1 SGHRS and CDR2 YFSETQ. Many counts were recorded for this clone. Authors' analysis steps: Reference gene primer amplification yielded estimated nucleated cell counts. Data came from immunoSEQ multiplex PCR; TCRdb stores just in-frame clones and leaves some out. D and trimming come from the DNA, and the V and J calls and clone size come from that table. The sample gives 130,000 or so clones, roughly 91% of which show up once; 1.5% is in the top ten.

This receptor was identified in a human donor in a cohort sampled during active COVID-19. Sequenced: peripheral blood. The chain is built from TRBV5-1 and TRBJ1-3, with D maybe TRBD1 (6 bases). CDR3 protein: CASSPAAPTGHPLSGNTIYF. The CDR3 DNA reads TGCGCCAGCAGTCCTGCTGCCCCTACAGGGCACCCTCTCTCTGGAAACACCATATATTTT.